The clone carrying this T cell receptor beta chain was picked up many times. The antigen is undetermined. TCRdb processed the RT-PCR reads anew with MiXCR; each CDR3 protein has one entry. This table holds about 190,000 distinct CDR3 sequences, 13% to 15% found once. The CDR3 totals 11 residues. Trimming removed 5 bases at V and 13 bases at J, with 11 bases between. These data belong to a study of response to subunit inactivated influenza vaccine. General observations from the study: After each seasonal influenza vaccination, few new T cells are recruited, the authors suggested.

The sequences come from CD8+ T cells sorted from PBMCs, collected 4 to 6 days after vaccination. J is TRBJ1-4 and V is TRBV12-3 or TRBV12-4; D gene ambiguous. The source of this sequence is a man aged 45-60 years who received an inactivated influenza vaccine. For the CDR3, the DNA is TGTGCCAGCAGTGCCCCGGGGAGACTGTTTTTT. This encodes CASSAPGRLFF.